A selection of T cell receptor beta chains follows, all from one sample in a study of shared clonotypes between healthy human individuals. Sequencing used immunoSEQ multiplex PCR; TCRdb keeps in-frame clones, though not all of them. Seen here are roughly 2.2 million clones, roughly 90% observed once, and the top ten hold approximately 0.4%. The sample taken for sequencing was naive CD4+ T cells from PBMCs. These receptors were collected from a man aged 18 to 30 in good health. Some clones in this sample may be carry-over from other donors' samples. CDR3s include the opening cysteine and the closing phenylalanine or tryptophan. D genes are given only for firm matches. Size is omitted from some rows. Given values are once, few, many or a class for expanded clones.

d_call | j_call | cdr3_length | clone_size | v_call | cdr3_nt | cdr3_aa
NA | TRBJ2-7 | 12 | NA | TRBV18 | TGTGCCAGCTCAGCTGAATCCTACGAGCAGTACTTC | CASSAESYEQYF
TRBD2 | TRBJ2-1 | 15 | NA | TRBV7-3 | TGTGCCAGCAGCCCCCCTAGCGGGGGTTACAATGAGCAGTTCTTC | CASSPPSGGYNEQFF
TRBD1 | TRBJ2-7 | 14 | NA | TRBV30 | TGTGCCTGGGACCGGGACAGGGGGTTGTACGAGCAGTACTTC | CAWDRDRGLYEQYF
NA | TRBJ1-1 | 14 | NA | TRBV6-1 | TGTGCCATCATTTGGGGGGACCCGGGACGGGAAGCTTTCTTT | CAIIWGDPGREAFF
NA | TRBJ2-5 | 15 | once | TRBV15 | TGTGCCACCAGCGGGGGACTGGAGCCTACTGGGACCCAGTACTTC | CATSGGLEPTGTQYF
NA | TRBJ2-7 | 11 | NA | TRBV20-1 | TGCAGTGCTAGAGGTCACCACGAGCAGTACTTC | CSARGHHEQYF
TRBD2 | TRBJ2-4 | 14 | NA | TRBV28 | TGTGCCAGCATGATCAGCGGGATTGAAAACATTCAGTACTTC | CASMISGIENIQYF
NA | TRBJ2-2 | 16 | NA | TRBV9 | TGTGCCAGCAGCGTCTTAGGAGGGCGGGACACCGGGGAGCTGTTTTTT | CASSVLGGRDTGELFF
TRBD2 | TRBJ2-2 | 16 | NA | TRBV2 | TGTGCCAGCACCTTAGGACTAGCGGGAAACACCGGGGAGCTGTTTTTT | CASTLGLAGNTGELFF
NA | TRBJ1-2 | 13 | NA | TRBV6-5 | TGTGCCAGCAGTTACTCGGCAGACTATGGCTACACCTTC | CASSYSADYGYTF
NA | TRBJ1-2 | 14 | NA | TRBV18 | TGTGCCAGCTCACGCGGACGGAGAATCTATGGCTACACCTTC | CASSRGRRIYGYTF
TRBD2 | TRBJ2-1 | 14 | NA | TRBV6-5 | TGTGCCAGCAAGAACCCCGGGGGGTTAAATGAGCAGTTCTTC | CASKNPGGLNEQFF
TRBD1 | TRBJ2-2 | 15 | NA | TRBV10-3 | TGTGCCATCAGTCGACAGGGCGCGAACACCGGGGAGCTGTTTTTT | CAISRQGANTGELFF
NA | TRBJ1-2 | 12 | NA | TRBV5-4 | TGTGCCAGCAGCTTTAGTAGCTATGGCTACACCTTC | CASSFSSYGYTF
NA | TRBJ2-3 | 16 | NA | TRBV7-9 | TGTGCCAGCAGCTCCCTGGGCTCTTCCCCCACAGATACGCAGTATTTT | CASSSLGSSPTDTQYF